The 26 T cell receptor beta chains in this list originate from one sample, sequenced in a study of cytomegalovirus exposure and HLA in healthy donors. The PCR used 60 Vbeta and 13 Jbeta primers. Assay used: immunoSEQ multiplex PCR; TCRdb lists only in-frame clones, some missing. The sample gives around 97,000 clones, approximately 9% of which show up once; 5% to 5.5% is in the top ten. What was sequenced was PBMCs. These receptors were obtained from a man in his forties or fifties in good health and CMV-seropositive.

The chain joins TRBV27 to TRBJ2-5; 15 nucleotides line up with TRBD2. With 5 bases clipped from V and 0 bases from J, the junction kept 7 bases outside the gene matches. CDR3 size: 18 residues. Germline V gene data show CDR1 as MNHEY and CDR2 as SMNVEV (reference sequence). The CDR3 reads CASSPPGLAGGHQETQYF. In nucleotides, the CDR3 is TGTGCCAGCAGTCCGCCTGGACTAGCGGGAGGGCACCAAGAGACCCAGTACTTC.

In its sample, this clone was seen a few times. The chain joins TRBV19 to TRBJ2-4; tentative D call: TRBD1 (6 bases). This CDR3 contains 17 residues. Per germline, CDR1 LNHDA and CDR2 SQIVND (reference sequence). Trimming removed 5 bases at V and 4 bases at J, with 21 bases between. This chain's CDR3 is CASSSPLRDITKNIQYF. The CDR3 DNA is TGTGCCAGTAGTTCCCCTCTCCGGGACATCACTAAAAACATTCAGTACTTC.

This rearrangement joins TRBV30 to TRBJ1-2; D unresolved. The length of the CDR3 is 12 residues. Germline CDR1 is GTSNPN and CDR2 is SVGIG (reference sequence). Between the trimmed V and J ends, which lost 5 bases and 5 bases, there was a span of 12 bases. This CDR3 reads CAWGGSLYGYTF. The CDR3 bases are TGTGCCTGGGGAGGAAGTTTATATGGCTACACCTTC.

CDR3 in DNA: TGTGCCAGAAGCTTGGGAGACAGGGCGTATGCGCAGTATTTT. It is translated as CARSLGDRAYAQYF. J is TRBJ2-3 and V is TRBV5-3; 7 bases are shared with TRBD1. TRBV5-3 is recorded as an ORF, its role being uncertain. V shed 0 bases, J shed 10 bases, and the junction held 8 bases outside the gene matches. This CDR3 spans 14 amino acids.

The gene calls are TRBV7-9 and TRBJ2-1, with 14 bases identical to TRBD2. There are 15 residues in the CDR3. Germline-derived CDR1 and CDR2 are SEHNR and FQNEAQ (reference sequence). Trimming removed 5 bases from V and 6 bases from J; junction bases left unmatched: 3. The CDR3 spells CASSPGLAGGNEQFF. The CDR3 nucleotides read TGTGCCAGCAGCCCCGGACTAGCGGGAGGCAATGAGCAGTTCTTC.

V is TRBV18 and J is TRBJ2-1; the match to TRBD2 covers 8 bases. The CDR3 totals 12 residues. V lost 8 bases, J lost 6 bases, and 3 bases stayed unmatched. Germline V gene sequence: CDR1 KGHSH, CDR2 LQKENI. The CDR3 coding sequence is TGTGCCAGCGTGGCGGGGGGCAATGAGCAGTTCTTC. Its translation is CASVAGGNEQFF.

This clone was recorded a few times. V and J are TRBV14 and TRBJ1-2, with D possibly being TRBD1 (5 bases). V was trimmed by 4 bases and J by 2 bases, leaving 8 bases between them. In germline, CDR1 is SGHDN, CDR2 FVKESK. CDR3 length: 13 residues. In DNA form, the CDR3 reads TGTGCCAGCAGCCCGACAGAGAACTATGGCTACACCTTC. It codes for CASSPTENYGYTF. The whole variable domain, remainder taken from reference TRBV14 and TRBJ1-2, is EAGVTQFPSHSVIEKGQTVTLRCDPISGHDNLYWYRRVMGKEIKFLLHFVKESKQDESGMPNNRFLAERTGGTYSTLKVQPAELEDSGVYFCASSPTENYGYTFGSGTRLTVV.

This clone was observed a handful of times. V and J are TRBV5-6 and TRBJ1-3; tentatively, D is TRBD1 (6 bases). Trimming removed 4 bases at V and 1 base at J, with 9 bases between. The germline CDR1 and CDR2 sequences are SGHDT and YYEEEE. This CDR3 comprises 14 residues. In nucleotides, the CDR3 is TGTGCCAGCAGCATACAGGGATCTGGAAACACCATATATTTT. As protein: CASSIQGSGNTIYF. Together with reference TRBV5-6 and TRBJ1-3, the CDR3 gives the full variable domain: DAGVTQSPTHLIKTRGQQVTLRCSPKSGHDTVSWYQQALGQGPQFIFQYYEEEERQRGNFPDRFSGHQFPNYSSELNVNALLLGDSALYLCASSIQGSGNTIYFGEGSWLTVV.

The CDR3, as DNA: TGTGCCAGCAGCCAAGAAAAGGGGACTAGCGTCGAGACCCAGTACTTC. This gives the protein CASSQEKGTSVETQYF. The chain joins TRBV4-2 to TRBJ2-5; 10 positions agree with TRBD2. Germline loops: CDR1 LGHNA, CDR2 YNFKEQ. CDR3 length equals 16 residues. V lost 0 bases to trimming and J lost 5 bases; unmatched junction nucleotides: 6.

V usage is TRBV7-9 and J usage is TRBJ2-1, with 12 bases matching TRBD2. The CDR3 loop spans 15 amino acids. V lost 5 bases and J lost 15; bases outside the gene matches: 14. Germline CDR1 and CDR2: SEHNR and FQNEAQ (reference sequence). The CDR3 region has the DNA TGTGCCAGCAGCACGCTAGCGGGAGGGCCTTTCGGAGGGTTCTTC. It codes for CASSTLAGGPFGGFF. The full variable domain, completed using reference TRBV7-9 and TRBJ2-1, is DTGVSQNPRHKITKRGQNVTFRCDPISEHNRLYWYRQTLGQGPEFLTYFQNEAQLEKSRLLSDRFSAERPKGSFSTLEIQRTEQGDSAMYLCASSTLAGGPFGGFFGPGTRLTVL.

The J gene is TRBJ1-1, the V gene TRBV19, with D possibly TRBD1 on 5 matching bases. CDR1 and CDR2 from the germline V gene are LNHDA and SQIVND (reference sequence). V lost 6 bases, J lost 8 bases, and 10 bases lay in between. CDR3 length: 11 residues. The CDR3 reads CASRVRGEAFF. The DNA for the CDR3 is TGTGCCAGTAGGGTCCGGGGGGAAGCTTTCTTT. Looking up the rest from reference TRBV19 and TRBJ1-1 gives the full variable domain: DGGITQSPKYLFRKEGQNVTLSCEQNLNHDAMYWYRQDPGQGLRLIYYSQIVNDFQKGDIAEGYSVSREKKESFPLTVTSAQKNPTAFYLCASRVRGEAFFGQGTRLTVV.

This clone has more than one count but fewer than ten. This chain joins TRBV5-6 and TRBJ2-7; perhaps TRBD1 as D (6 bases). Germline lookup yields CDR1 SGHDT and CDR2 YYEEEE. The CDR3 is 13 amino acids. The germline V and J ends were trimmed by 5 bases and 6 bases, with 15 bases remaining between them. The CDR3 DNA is TGTGCCAGCAGTCCACAGGGAACCCGCGAGCAGTACTTC. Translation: CASSPQGTREQYF. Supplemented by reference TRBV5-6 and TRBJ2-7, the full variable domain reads DAGVTQSPTHLIKTRGQQVTLRCSPKSGHDTVSWYQQALGQGPQFIFQYYEEEERQRGNFPDRFSGHQFPNYSSELNVNALLLGDSALYLCASSPQGTREQYFGPGTRLTVT.

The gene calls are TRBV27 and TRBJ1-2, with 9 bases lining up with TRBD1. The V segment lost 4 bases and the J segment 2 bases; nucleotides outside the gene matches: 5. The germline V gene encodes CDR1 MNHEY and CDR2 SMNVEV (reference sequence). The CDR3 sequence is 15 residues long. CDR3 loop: CASSYRQGENYGYTF. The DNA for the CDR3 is TGTGCCAGCAGTTATCGACAGGGGGAGAACTATGGCTACACCTTC.

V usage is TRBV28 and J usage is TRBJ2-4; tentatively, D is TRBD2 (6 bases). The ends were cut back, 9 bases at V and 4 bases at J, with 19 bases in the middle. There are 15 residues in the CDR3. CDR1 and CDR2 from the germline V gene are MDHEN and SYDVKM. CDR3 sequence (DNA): TGTGCCAGTAGACACCGGGACTTGCGAAAAAACATTCAGTACTTC. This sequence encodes CASRHRDLRKNIQYF.

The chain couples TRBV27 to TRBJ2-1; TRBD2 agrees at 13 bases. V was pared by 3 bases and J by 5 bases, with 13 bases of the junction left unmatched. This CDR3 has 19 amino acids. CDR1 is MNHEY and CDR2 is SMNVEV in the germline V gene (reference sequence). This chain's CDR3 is CASSFRTSGRATLHNEQFF. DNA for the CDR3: TGTGCCAGCAGTTTTAGAACTAGCGGGAGGGCCACGCTTCACAATGAGCAGTTCTTC.

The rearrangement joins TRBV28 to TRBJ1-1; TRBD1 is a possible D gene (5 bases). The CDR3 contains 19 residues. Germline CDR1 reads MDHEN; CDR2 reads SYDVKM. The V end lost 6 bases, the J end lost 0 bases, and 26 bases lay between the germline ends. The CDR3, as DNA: TGTGCCAGCAGCCCCACGCGGGGCCTGATAGCTGAAATGAACACTGAAGCTTTCTTT. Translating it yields CASSPTRGLIAEMNTEAFF.

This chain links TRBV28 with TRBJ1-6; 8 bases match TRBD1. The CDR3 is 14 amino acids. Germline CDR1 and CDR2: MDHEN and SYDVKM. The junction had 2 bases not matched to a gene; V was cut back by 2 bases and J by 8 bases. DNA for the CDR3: TGTGCCAGCAGTTTAAACAGGGGGGATTCACCCCTCCACTTT. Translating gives CASSLNRGDSPLHF.

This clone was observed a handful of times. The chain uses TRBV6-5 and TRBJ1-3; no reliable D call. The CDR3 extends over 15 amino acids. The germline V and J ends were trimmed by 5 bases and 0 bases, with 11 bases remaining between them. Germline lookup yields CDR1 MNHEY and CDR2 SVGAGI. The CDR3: CASSPGSGSGNTIYF. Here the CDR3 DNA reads TGTGCCAGCAGTCCGGGGTCGGGCTCTGGAAACACCATATATTTT.

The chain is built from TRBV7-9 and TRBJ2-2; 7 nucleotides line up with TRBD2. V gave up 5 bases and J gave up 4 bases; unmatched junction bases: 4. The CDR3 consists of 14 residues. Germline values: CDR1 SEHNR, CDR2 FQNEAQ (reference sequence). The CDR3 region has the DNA TGTGCCAGCAGCGCGCGGGGGAGCACCGGGGAGCTGTTTTTT. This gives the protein CASSARGSTGELFF.

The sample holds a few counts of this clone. CDR3 bases: TGTGCCAGCAGCTTATCAGGGGTTAGCAATCAGCCCCAGCATTTT. It is translated as CASSLSGVSNQPQHF. The chain couples TRBV7-9 to TRBJ1-5; tentative D call: TRBD1 (6 bases). The CDR3 covers 15 residues. Germline lookup yields CDR1 SEHNR and CDR2 FQNEAQ (reference sequence). V dropped 2 bases and J dropped 0 bases, with 8 bases sitting between them. Complete variable domain (other parts from reference TRBV7-9 and TRBJ1-5): DTGVSQNPRHKITKRGQNVTFRCDPISEHNRLYWYRQTLGQGPEFLTYFQNEAQLEKSRLLSDRFSAERPKGSFSTLEIQRTEQGDSAMYLCASSLSGVSNQPQHFGDGTRLSIL.

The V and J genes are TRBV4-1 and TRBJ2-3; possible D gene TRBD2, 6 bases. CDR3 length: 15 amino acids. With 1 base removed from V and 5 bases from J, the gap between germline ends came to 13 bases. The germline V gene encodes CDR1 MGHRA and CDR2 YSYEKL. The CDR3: CASSQGRESRDTQYF. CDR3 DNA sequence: TGCGCCAGCAGCCAAGGACGGGAGTCCAGAGATACGCAGTATTTT.

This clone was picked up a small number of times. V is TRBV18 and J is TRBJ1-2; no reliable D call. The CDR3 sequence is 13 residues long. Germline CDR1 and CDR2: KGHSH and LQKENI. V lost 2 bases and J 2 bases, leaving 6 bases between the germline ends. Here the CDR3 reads CASSPGPNYGYTF. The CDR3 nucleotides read TGTGCCAGCTCACCAGGCCCGAACTATGGCTACACCTTC.

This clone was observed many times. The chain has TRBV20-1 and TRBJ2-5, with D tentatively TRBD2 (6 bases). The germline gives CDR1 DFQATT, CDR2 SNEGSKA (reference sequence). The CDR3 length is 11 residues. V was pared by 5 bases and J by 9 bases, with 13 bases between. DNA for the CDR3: TGCAGTGCTCGGAGGGCCTCTCCCCAGTACTTC. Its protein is CSARRASPQYF.

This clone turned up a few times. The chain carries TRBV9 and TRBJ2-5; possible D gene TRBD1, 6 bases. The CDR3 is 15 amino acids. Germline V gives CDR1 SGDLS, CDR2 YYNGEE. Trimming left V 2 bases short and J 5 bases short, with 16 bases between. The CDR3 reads CASSVGAGDRETQYF. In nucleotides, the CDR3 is TGTGCCAGCAGCGTCGGTGCAGGGGATAGGGAGACCCAGTACTTC.

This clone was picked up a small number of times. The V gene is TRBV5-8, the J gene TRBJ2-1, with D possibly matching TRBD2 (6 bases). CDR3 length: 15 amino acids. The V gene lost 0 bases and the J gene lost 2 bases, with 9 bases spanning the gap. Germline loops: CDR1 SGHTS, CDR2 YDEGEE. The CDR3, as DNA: TGTGCCAGCAGCTTGGAAGCGGGCCCCTACAATGAGCAGTTCTTC. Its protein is CASSLEAGPYNEQFF.

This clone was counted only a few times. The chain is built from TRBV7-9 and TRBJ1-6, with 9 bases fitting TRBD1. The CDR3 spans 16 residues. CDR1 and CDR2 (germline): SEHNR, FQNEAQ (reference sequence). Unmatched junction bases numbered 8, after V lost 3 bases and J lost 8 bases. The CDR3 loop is CASSFRTGDLDSPLHF. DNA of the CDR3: TGTGCCAGCAGCTTTCGGACAGGGGATCTGGATTCACCCCTCCACTTT.